The clone carrying this T cell receptor beta chain was seen more than once but under ten times. V lost 4 bases, J lost 0 bases, and 6 bases lay in between. CDR1 and CDR2 from the germline V gene are KGHDR and SFDVKD. The CDR3 spans 14 residues. This entry is derived from a study of identical twins. TCRdb reprocessed the 5' RACE reads via MiXCR and lists one record per CDR3 protein. The data show some 630,000 distinct CDR3 sequences, with roughly 7.2% seen just once and roughly 1.6% held by the top ten. This sample also appeared in a second study, on yellow fever vaccine responses in identical twins.

The sequencing input was PBMCs. The rearrangement links TRBV24-1 to TRBJ1-5, with D unclear. The sequence was obtained from a woman aged 18-35 years in good health. CDR3 sequence (DNA): TGTGCCACCAGTGACCCCGGTAGCAATCAGCCCCAGCATTTT. Residues: CATSDPGSNQPQHF.